This T cell receptor (beta chain) is drawn from a study of blood T cell repertoires in COVID-19. About the study: Donors in the United States, Italy and Spain gave samples during acute or convalescent COVID-19. T cells, B-cell-depleted T cells, or PBMCs provided the cDNA or gDNA that served as material.

Authors' methods: Amplification from reference gene primers served as the basis for estimated nucleated cell counts. Generated by immunoSEQ multiplex PCR, the TCRdb table keeps only in-frame clones and is missing some. V and J calls and clone size are given by that table; D and trimming were obtained from the DNA. The sample comprises 45,000 to 55,000 clones, around 87% of which are singletons, and over 7.5% rests with the top ten. The CDR3 totals 14 residues. Germline CDR1 reads MNHEY; CDR2 reads SMNVEV (reference sequence). Trimming left V 7 bases short and J 1 base short, with 13 bases between. This chain uses TRBV27 with TRBJ1-1, with a weak D call TRBD1 (5 bases). The TCR was taken from a man over 45 with active COVID-19. The sample comprised peripheral blood. The CDR3 loop reads CASTPGGTNTEAFF. As DNA, the CDR3 is TGTGCCAGCACCCCTGGGGGGACGAACACTGAAGCTTTCTTT.